This T cell receptor (beta chain) was observed in a study of blood T cell repertoires in COVID-19. Study-level information: Sites in the United States, Italy and Spain provided acute and convalescent COVID-19 samples. Sources were T cells, B-cell-depleted T cells, or PBMCs; the material itself was cDNA or gDNA.

Authors' analysis steps: Amplification of reference gene primers provided the estimated nucleated cell counts. Profiled with immunoSEQ multiplex PCR; TCRdb holds only in-frame clones, not every one. The D gene and trimming were derived from the DNA, and the V and J assignments and clone size from that table. The sample consists of 200,000 to 300,000 clones, 88% of them appearing once. The CDR3 sequence is 16 residues long. CDR1 is LGHNA and CDR2 is YSLEER in the germline V gene. J was trimmed by 7 bases and V by 4 bases; bases with no gene match: 9. The genes are TRBV4-3 and TRBJ1-6; 8 nucleotides agree with TRBD1. The sequence was obtained from a human donor in a cohort sampled during active COVID-19. Material for sequencing was peripheral blood. The CDR3 DNA reads TGCGCCAGCAGCCCTGTTAGCAGGGGGCAGAATTCACCCCTCCACTTT. Protein product: CASSPVSRGQNSPLHF.